The 26 T cell receptor beta chains below were found in one sample sequenced in a study of CXCR3-negative and CXCR3-positive naive CD8 T cells. Whole-study findings and limits: A higher hydrophobicity marked the TRB CDR3s of CXCR3-positive naive cells versus CXCR3-negative naive cells.

Which antigens these TCRs recognize remains unknown. UMI-labeled 5' RACE yielded the TRB cDNA libraries. From the 5' RACE reads, TCRdb lists one entry per CDR3 protein and no DNA. There are some 120,000 distinct CDR3 sequences in the sample, with 0.59% held by the top ten. Sequencing was performed on naive CXCR3+ CD8+ T cells from blood. Subset defined: CD45RO-CCR7+CD27+CD95- naive CD8+ T cells expressing CXCR3 (TNR3+). Receptors were obtained from a human donor in good health. Some clones in this sample may be carry-over from other donors' samples.

The chain recombines TRBV4-1 with TRBJ2-1; TCRdb picks TRBD1, but there is no DNA to check that call. Germline V lookup: CDR1 MGHRA, CDR2 YSYEKL. The CDR3 sequence is 14 residues long. The CDR3 region is CASSQGGTENEQFF.

The chain combines TRBV7-9 with TRBJ1-1; lacking DNA, the TRBD1 call made by TCRdb goes unchecked. This CDR3 region has 17 residues. Germline CDR1 is SEHNR and CDR2 is FQNEAQ (reference sequence). CDR3 sequence reads: CASSSAGQAEGNTEAFF. Together with reference TRBV7-9 and TRBJ1-1, the CDR3 gives the full variable domain: DTGVSQNPRHKITKRGQNVTFRCDPISEHNRLYWYRQTLGQGPEFLTYFQNEAQLEKSRLLSDRFSAERPKGSFSTLEIQRTEQGDSAMYLCASSSAGQAEGNTEAFFGQGTRLTVV.

The CDR3 protein is CASSPSGTPMNTEAFF. The chain links TRBV7-3 to TRBJ1-1; the TRBD1 assignment by TCRdb is unverifiable without DNA. The CDR3 extends over 16 amino acids. Germline V lookup: CDR1 SGHTA, CDR2 FQGTGA.

V is TRBV20-1 and J is TRBJ2-7; TCRdb indicates TRBD1, and absent DNA this call remains unverified. The CDR3 runs to 13 residues. Per the germline V gene, CDR1 is DFQATT and CDR2 is SNEGSKA (reference sequence). CDR3: CSASPPGAHEQYF.

This chain uses TRBV27 with TRBJ2-7; without DNA, the TCRdb call of TRBD1 cannot be checked. CDR3 length: 16 residues. The germline V gene encodes CDR1 MNHEY and CDR2 SMNVEV (reference sequence). This CDR3 reads CASSFLTGQGRYEQYF.

CDR3: CAIFWTQRNEQFF. The chain is built from TRBV7-9 and TRBJ2-1; there is no DNA to check the TCRdb D call of TRBD1. The CDR3 covers 13 residues. Germline V gene data show CDR1 as SEHNR and CDR2 as FQNEAQ (reference sequence).

V is TRBV29-1 and J is TRBJ2-1; TCRdb reports TRBD1, a call that lacks DNA to check it against. The CDR3 length is 15 residues. Germline-derived CDR1 and CDR2 are SQVTM and ANQGSEA. The chain's CDR3 is CSVDEWDRGHNEQFF.

V gene TRBV2 combines with J gene TRBJ2-1; TCRdb reports TRBD2, a call that lacks DNA to check it against. Germline CDR1 SNHLY, CDR2 FYNNEI. The CDR3 has 13 amino acids. This CDR3 reads CASLLAVNNEQFF.

The chain joins TRBV6-5 to TRBJ2-7; the D call of TRBD2 rests on TCRdb alone, since no DNA is present to check it. The length of the CDR3 is 12 residues. Germline V gives CDR1 MNHEY, CDR2 SVGAGI. The CDR3: CASGSGRDEQYF.

The chain employs TRBV28 and TRBJ2-1. The CDR3 runs 14 residues. Germline V gene data show CDR1 as MDHEN and CDR2 as SYDVKM. Here the CDR3 reads CASRGFGPYNEQFF.

The chain has TRBV7-9 and TRBJ1-5; TCRdb outputs TRBD1, but without DNA this stays unchecked. Per the germline V gene, CDR1 is SEHNR and CDR2 is FQNEAQ (reference sequence). The CDR3 length is 13 residues. CDR3 in amino acids: CASSGQGYQPQHF. The whole variable domain, filled in from reference TRBV7-9 and TRBJ1-5, reads DTGVSQNPRHKITKRGQNVTFRCDPISEHNRLYWYRQTLGQGPEFLTYFQNEAQLEKSRLLSDRFSAERPKGSFSTLEIQRTEQGDSAMYLCASSGQGYQPQHFGDGTRLSIL.

The J gene is TRBJ2-7, the V gene TRBV12-3 or TRBV12-4. The CDR3 is made up of 14 amino acids. Here the CDR3 reads CASSSTEDSYEQYF.

V is TRBV4-1 and J is TRBJ1-5; there is no DNA to check the TCRdb D call of TRBD1. This CDR3 spans 17 amino acids. Germline lookup yields CDR1 MGHRA and CDR2 YSYEKL. CDR3: CTSSHPGTGPTGQPQHF.

The V gene is TRBV7-9, the J gene TRBJ2-2; lacking DNA, the TRBD2 call made by TCRdb goes unchecked. The CDR3 length is 12 residues. The germline V gene has CDR1 SEHNR and CDR2 FQNEAQ (reference sequence). CDR3 sequence: CASSWEAGELFF.

The rearrangement links TRBV3-1 to TRBJ1-1. CDR3 length equals 15 residues. CDR1 LGHDT and CDR2 YNNKEL come from the germline V gene (reference sequence). The CDR3 here is CASSQGEDINTEAFF.

The V gene is TRBV19, the J gene TRBJ1-1; there is no DNA to check the TCRdb D call of TRBD1. CDR3 size: 15 residues. CDR1 is LNHDA and CDR2 is SQIVND in the germline V gene (reference sequence). Here the CDR3 reads CASSNEKGEYTEAFF.

The chain carries TRBV7-2 and TRBJ1-3; TCRdb's D gene call, TRBD1, goes unchecked for lack of DNA. The CDR3 is made up of 14 amino acids. CDR1 is SGHTA and CDR2 is FQGNSA in the germline V gene. The CDR3 sequence: CASSLAPQGNTIYF.

The chain combines TRBV29-1 with TRBJ2-5; there is no DNA to check the TCRdb D call of TRBD1. Per germline, CDR1 SQVTM and CDR2 ANQGSEA. CDR3 length: 15 amino acids. The CDR3 is CSVEGRTAKQETQYF.

The chain uses TRBV25-1 and TRBJ2-7; the D call from TCRdb, TRBD1, cannot be confirmed without DNA. The CDR3 contains 16 residues. CDR1 and CDR2 (germline): MGHDK, SYGVNS. CDR3: CASSEGRQGWSGEQYF.

The rearrangement joins TRBV20-1 to TRBJ2-5; TCRdb reports TRBD1, a call that lacks DNA to check it against. Germline V gene lookup returns CDR1 DFQATT and CDR2 SNEGSKA (reference sequence). The CDR3 is made up of 15 amino acids. CDR3 loop: CSARAGTEDRETQYF.

This rearrangement joins TRBV5-5 to TRBJ2-5; absent DNA, TCRdb's TRBD1 call cannot be checked. Germline CDR1 and CDR2: SGHKS and YYEKEE (reference sequence). The CDR3 loop spans 14 amino acids. CDR3 protein: CASSPTGKRETQYF.

The chain is built from TRBV5-1 and TRBJ1-4; TCRdb calls TRBD1, which cannot be checked without DNA. The germline V gene has CDR1 SGHRS and CDR2 YFSETQ. The CDR3 extends over 15 amino acids. The CDR3 spells CASSLGTGTNEKLFF.

The genes are TRBV25-1 and TRBJ2-7; the TRBD1 assignment by TCRdb is unverifiable without DNA. This CDR3 contains 13 residues. Germline V lookup: CDR1 MGHDK, CDR2 SYGVNS. This CDR3 is CASRSPGSVEQYF.

The chain carries TRBV28 and TRBJ2-1; TCRdb's D gene call, TRBD1, goes unchecked for lack of DNA. In germline, CDR1 is MDHEN, CDR2 SYDVKM. This CDR3 is built from 16 residues. CDR3 sequence: CASSPSGQGGYNEQFF.

This chain links TRBV28 with TRBJ1-6; as DNA is missing, the TRBD1 call by TCRdb cannot be tested. The CDR3 contains 19 residues. The germline V gene has CDR1 MDHEN and CDR2 SYDVKM. CDR3 protein: CASSSPGQQTTFYNSPLHF.

The rearrangement joins TRBV14 to TRBJ2-1; TCRdb picks TRBD2, but there is no DNA to check that call. Germline lookup yields CDR1 SGHDN and CDR2 FVKESK. CDR3 length: 15 amino acids. The CDR3 is CASSRGTSADNEQFF. Full variable domain (rest looked up from reference TRBV14 and TRBJ2-1): EAGVTQFPSHSVIEKGQTVTLRCDPISGHDNLYWYRRVMGKEIKFLLHFVKESKQDESGMPNNRFLAERTGGTYSTLKVQPAELEDSGVYFCASSRGTSADNEQFFGPGTRLTVL.